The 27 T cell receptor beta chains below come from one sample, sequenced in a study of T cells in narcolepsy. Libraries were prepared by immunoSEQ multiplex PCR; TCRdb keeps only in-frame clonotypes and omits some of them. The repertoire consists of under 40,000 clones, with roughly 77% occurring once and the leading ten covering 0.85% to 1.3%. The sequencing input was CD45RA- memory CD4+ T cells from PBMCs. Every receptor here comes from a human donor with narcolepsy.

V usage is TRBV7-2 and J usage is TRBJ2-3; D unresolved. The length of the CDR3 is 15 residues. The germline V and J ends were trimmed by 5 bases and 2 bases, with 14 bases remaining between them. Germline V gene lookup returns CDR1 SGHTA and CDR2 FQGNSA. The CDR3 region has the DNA TGTGCCAGCAGCCCCACCCGACGCTCCACAGATACGCAGTATTTT. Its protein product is CASSPTRRSTDTQYF. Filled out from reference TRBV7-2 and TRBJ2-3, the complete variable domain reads GAGVSQSPSNKVTEKGKDVELRCDPISGHTALYWYRQSLGQGLEFLIYFQGNSAPDKSGLPSDRFSAERTGGSVSTLTIQRTQQEDSAVYLCASSPTRRSTDTQYFGPGTRLTVL.

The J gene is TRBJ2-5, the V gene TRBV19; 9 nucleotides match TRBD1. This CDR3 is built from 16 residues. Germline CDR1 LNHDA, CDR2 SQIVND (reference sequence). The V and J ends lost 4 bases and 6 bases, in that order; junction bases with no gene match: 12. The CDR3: CASSTTGQGSGKTQYF. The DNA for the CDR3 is TGTGCCAGTAGTACCACGGGACAGGGATCGGGCAAGACCCAGTACTTC.

The CDR3 is CASSLSGSYYGYTF. CDR3 DNA sequence: TGTGCCAGCAGTTTATCAGGGTCCTACTATGGCTACACCTTC. The chain uses TRBV27 and TRBJ1-2, with D unclear. CDR3 length: 14 amino acids. Per the germline V gene, CDR1 is MNHEY and CDR2 is SMNVEV (reference sequence). The V end was cut by 0 bases, the J end by 3 bases, with 8 bases between.

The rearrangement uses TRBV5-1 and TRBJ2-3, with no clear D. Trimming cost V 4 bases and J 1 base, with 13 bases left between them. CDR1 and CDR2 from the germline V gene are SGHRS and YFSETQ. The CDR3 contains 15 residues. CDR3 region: CASSPGESRTDTQYF. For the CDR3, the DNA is TGCGCCAGCAGCCCAGGAGAATCTCGCACAGATACGCAGTATTTT.

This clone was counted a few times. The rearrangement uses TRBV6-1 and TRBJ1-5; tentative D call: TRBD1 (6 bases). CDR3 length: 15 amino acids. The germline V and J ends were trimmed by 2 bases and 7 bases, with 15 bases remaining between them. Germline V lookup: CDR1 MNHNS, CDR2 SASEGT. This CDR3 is CASSEPGGLRQPQHF. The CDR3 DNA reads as TGTGCCAGCAGTGAACCGGGGGGGCTTCGGCAGCCCCAGCATTTT.

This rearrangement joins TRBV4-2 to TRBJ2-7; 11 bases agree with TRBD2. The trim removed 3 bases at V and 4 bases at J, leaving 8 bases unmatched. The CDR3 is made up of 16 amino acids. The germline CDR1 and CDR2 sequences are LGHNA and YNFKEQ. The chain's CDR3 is CASSQPGTSGSYEQYF. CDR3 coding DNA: TGTGCCAGCAGCCAGCCCGGGACTAGCGGTTCATACGAGCAGTACTTC.

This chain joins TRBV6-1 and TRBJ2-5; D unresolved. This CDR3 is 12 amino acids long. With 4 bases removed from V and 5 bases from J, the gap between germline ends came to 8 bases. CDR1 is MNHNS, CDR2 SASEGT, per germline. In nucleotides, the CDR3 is TGTGCCAGCAGTGCGACCGGGGAGACCCAGTACTTC. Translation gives CASSATGETQYF.

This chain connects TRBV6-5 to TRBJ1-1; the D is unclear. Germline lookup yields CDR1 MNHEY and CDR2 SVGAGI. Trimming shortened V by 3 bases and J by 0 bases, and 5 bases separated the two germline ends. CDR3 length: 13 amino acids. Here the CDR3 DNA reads TGTGCCAGCAGTTATAGTGTGAACACTGAAGCTTTCTTT. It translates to CASSYSVNTEAFF.

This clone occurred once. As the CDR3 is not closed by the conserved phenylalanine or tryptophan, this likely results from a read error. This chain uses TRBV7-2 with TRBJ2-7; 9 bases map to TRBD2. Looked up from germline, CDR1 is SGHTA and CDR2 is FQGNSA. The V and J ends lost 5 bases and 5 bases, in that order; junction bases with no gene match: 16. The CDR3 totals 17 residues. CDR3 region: CASSHQSGTSTRNEQYL. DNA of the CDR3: TGTGCCAGCAGCCACCAGTCCGGGACTAGCACGAGGAACGAGCAGTACCTC.

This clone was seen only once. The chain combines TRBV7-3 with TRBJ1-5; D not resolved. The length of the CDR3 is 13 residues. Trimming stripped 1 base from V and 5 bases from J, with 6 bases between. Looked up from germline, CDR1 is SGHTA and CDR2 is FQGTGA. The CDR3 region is CASSLKPDQPQHF. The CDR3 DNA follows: TGTGCCAGCAGCTTAAAGCCAGATCAGCCCCAGCATTTT.

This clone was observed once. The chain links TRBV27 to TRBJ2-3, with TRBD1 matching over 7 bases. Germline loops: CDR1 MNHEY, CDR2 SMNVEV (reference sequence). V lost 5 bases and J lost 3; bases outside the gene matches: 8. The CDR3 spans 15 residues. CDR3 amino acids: CASSHRQGSTDTQYF. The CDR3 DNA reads TGTGCCAGCAGTCACCGACAGGGTAGTACAGATACGCAGTATTTT.

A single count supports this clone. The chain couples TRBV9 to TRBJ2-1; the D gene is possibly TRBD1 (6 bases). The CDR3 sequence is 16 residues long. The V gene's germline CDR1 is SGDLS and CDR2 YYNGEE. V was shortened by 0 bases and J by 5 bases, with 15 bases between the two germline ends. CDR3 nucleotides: TGTGCCAGCAGCGTAGTAGGGACACCGGCGGACAATGAGCAGTTCTTC. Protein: CASSVVGTPADNEQFF.

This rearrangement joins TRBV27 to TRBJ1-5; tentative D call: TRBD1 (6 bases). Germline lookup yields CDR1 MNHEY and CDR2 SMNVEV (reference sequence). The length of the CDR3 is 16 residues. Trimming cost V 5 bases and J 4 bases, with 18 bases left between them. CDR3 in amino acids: CASSILHTQGNQPQHF. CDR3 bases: TGTGCCAGCAGTATTCTACATACCCAGGGGAATCAGCCCCAGCATTTT.

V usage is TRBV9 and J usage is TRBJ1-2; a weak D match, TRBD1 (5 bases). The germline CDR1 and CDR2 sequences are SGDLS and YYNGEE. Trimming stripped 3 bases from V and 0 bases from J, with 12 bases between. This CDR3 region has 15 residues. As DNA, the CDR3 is TGTGCCAGCAGCGGAAGACAGACCCCTAACTATGGCTACACCTTC. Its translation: CASSGRQTPNYGYTF.

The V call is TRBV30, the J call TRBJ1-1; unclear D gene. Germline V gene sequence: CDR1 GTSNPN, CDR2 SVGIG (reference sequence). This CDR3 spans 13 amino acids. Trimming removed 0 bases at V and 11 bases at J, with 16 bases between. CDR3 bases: TGTGCCTGGAGTGTAAATAGGGCAGGAGGGGCTTTCTTT. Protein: CAWSVNRAGGAFF.

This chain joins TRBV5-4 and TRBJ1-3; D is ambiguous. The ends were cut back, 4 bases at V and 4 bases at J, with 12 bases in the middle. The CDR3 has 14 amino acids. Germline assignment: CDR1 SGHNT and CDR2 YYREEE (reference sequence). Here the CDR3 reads CASSLKGSGNTIYF. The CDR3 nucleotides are TGTGCCAGCAGCCTCAAAGGGTCCGGAAACACCATATATTTT.

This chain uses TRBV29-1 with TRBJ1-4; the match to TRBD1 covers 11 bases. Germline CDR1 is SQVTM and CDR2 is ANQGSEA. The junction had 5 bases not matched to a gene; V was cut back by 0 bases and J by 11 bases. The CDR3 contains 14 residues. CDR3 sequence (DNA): TGCAGCGTTGAAGACGGGGACAGGGGGTCCAAACTGTTTTTT. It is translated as CSVEDGDRGSKLFF.

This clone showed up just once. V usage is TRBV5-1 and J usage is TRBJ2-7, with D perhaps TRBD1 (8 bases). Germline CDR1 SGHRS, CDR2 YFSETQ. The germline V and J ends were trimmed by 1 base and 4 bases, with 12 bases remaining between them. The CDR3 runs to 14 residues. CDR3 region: CASSLLQGGYEQYF. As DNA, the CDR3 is TGCGCCAGCAGCTTGCTACAGGGGGGGTACGAGCAGTACTTC.

CDR3 DNA: TGTGCCAGCCTAAACAGGGGCACTGAAGCTTTCTTT. Its protein is CASLNRGTEAFF. The chain recombines TRBV6-5 with TRBJ1-1; 7 nucleotides match TRBD1. The CDR3 runs 12 residues. Trimming removed 8 bases from V and 4 bases from J; junction bases left unmatched: 4. CDR1 and CDR2 from the germline V gene are MNHEY and SVGAGI.

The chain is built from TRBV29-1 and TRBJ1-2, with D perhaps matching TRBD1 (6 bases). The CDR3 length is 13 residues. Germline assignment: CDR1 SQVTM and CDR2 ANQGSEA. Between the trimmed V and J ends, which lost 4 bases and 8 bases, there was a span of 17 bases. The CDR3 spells CSVGEQGLSGYTF. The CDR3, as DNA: TGCAGCGTTGGGGAACAGGGACTTAGCGGCTACACCTTC.

This CDR3 is CATSRGPTGEKANVLTF. CDR3 bases: TGTGCCACCAGCAGAGGACCCACAGGGGAAAAGGCCAACGTCCTGACTTTC. The chain recombines TRBV15 with TRBJ2-6; 7 bases align to TRBD1. The germline V gene encodes CDR1 LNHNV and CDR2 YYDKDF (reference sequence). V dropped 1 base and J dropped 6; count of bases not matched to a gene: 9. The CDR3 covers 17 residues. The full variable domain, rest sourced from reference TRBV15 and TRBJ2-6, is DAMVIQNPRYQVTQFGKPVTLSCSQTLNHNVMYWYQQKSSQAPKLLFHYYDKDFNNEADTPDNFQSRRPNTSFCFLDIRSPGLGDTAMYLCATSRGPTGEKANVLTFGAGSRLTVL.

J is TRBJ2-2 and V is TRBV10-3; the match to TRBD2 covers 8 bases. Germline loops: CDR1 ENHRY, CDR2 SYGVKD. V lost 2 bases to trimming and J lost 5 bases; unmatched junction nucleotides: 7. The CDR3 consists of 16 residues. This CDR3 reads CAISERVAGTTGELFF. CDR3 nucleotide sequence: TGTGCCATCAGTGAGAGGGTAGCGGGGACTACCGGGGAGCTGTTTTTT.

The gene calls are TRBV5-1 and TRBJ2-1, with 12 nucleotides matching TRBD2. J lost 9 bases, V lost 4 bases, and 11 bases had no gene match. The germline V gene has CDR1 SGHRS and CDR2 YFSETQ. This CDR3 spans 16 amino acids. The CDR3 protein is CASSPLAGGQLGEQFF. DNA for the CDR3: TGCGCCAGCAGCCCCCTAGCGGGAGGGCAGTTGGGTGAGCAGTTCTTC.

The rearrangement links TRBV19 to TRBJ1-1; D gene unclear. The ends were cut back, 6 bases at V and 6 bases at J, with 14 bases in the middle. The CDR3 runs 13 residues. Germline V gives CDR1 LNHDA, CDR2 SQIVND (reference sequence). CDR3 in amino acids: CASSPSGVAEAFF. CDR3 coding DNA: TGTGCCAGTAGCCCTTCCGGGGTAGCTGAAGCTTTCTTT.

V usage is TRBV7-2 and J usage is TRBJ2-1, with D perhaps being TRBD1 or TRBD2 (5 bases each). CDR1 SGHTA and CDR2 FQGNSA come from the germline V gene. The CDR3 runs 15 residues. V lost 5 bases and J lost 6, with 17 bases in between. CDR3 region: CASSQEGLSPNEQFF. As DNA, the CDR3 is TGTGCCAGCAGCCAAGAGGGGCTTAGCCCCAATGAGCAGTTCTTC.

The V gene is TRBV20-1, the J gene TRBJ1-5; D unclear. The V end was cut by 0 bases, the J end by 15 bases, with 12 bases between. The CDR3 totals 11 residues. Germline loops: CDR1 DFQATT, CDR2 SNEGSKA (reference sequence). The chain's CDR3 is CSARDKRIPHF. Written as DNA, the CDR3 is TGCAGTGCTAGAGATAAACGGATTCCGCATTTT.

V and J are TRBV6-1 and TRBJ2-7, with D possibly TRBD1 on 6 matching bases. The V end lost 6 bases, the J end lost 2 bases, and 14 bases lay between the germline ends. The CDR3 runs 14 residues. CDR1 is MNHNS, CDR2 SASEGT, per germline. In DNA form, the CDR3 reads TGTGCCAGCAGACAGGGTATGAGGACCTACGAGCAGTACTTC. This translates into CASRQGMRTYEQYF.